The 9 T cell receptor beta chains reported below all come from one sample, sequenced in a study of cytomegalovirus exposure and HLA in healthy donors. The PCR was carried out with 60 Vbeta primers and 13 Jbeta primers. Measured with immunoSEQ multiplex PCR; TCRdb has only the in-frame clones, and not every one. The sample comprises approximately 150,000 clones, around 75% of which are singletons, and around 3.2% rests with the top ten. Material for sequencing was PBMCs. These receptors all stem from a human donor in good health.

The chain uses TRBV7-9 and TRBJ2-1, with D uncertain. Germline CDR1 SEHNR, CDR2 FQNEAQ (reference sequence). The length of the CDR3 is 16 residues. V lost 5 bases, J lost 12 bases, and 26 bases lay in between. The CDR3 protein is CASSQVGLMGPEGQFF. CDR3 DNA sequence: TGTGCCAGCAGCCAAGTAGGCCTAATGGGCCCTGAAGGGCAGTTCTTC.

The chain links TRBV6-6 to TRBJ2-1; D remains ambiguous. The V gene's germline CDR1 is MNHNY and CDR2 SVGAGI (reference sequence). V was cut by 0 bases and J by 3 bases, with 12 bases left in between. There are 16 residues in the CDR3. The DNA for the CDR3 is TGTGCCAGCAGTTACTCGATCGGGTCCCTCTACAATGAGCAGTTCTTC. This encodes CASSYSIGSLYNEQFF.

V usage is TRBV18 and J usage is TRBJ2-3; 9 bases fit TRBD2. The CDR3 is 17 residues long. Per germline, CDR1 KGHSH and CDR2 LQKENI. V shed 2 bases and J 2 bases; nucleotides not matched to a gene: 8. The chain's CDR3 is CASSPTASGIITDTQYF. As DNA, the CDR3 is TGTGCCAGCTCACCAACGGCTAGCGGGATTATCACAGATACGCAGTATTTT.

The chain's CDR3 is CATSRDLTSTDTQYF. The CDR3 coding sequence is TGTGCCACCAGCAGAGATCTAACTAGCACAGATACGCAGTATTTT. The rearrangement links TRBV15 to TRBJ2-3; no firm D call. The CDR3 runs 15 residues. V was trimmed by 0 bases and J by 0 bases, leaving 7 bases between them. Germline V gene lookup returns CDR1 LNHNV and CDR2 YYDKDF (reference sequence).

The V gene is TRBV4-1, the J gene TRBJ2-3, with 10 bases lining up with TRBD1. Germline CDR1 and CDR2: MGHRA and YSYEKL. The CDR3 runs 15 residues. V shed 4 bases, J shed 5 bases, and the junction held 6 bases outside the gene matches. The CDR3: CASSPGQGFVDTQYF. CDR3 in DNA: TGCGCCAGCAGCCCGGGACAGGGGTTCGTAGATACGCAGTATTTT.

The chain joins TRBV15 to TRBJ2-1; 12 bases are shared with TRBD2. The J segment lost 8 bases and the V segment lost 0 bases, leaving 11 bases of the junction unmatched. The CDR3 runs 18 residues. Looked up from germline, CDR1 is LNHNV and CDR2 is YYDKDF (reference sequence). The CDR3 DNA sequence: TGTGCCACCAGCAGAGATCTTTCCGGGACTAGCGGGTCCGATGAGCAGTTCTTC. This translates into CATSRDLSGTSGSDEQFF.

This clone showed up just a few times. The gene calls are TRBV11-2 and TRBJ2-5, with a weak D call TRBD2 (6 bases). Germline V CDR1 and CDR2: SGHAT, FQNNGV. Trimming removed 6 bases from V and 1 base from J, with 9 bases in between. The CDR3 is 13 amino acids. The CDR3 DNA sequence: TGTGCCAGCAGGGGGGGTTCCCAAGAGACCCAGTACTTC. Translated, it gives CASRGGSQETQYF.

The chain combines TRBV14 with TRBJ2-5; 10 bases match TRBD2. Germline CDR1 SGHDN, CDR2 FVKESK. This CDR3 has 15 amino acids. With 1 base clipped from V and 5 bases from J, the junction kept 4 bases outside the gene matches. CDR3 in DNA: TGTGCCAGCAGCCAAGTACTAGCGGGAAGGGAGACCCAGTACTTC. Protein product: CASSQVLAGRETQYF.

The gene calls are TRBV7-6 and TRBJ2-7; 8 bases agree with TRBD2. The ends lost 1 base at V and 2 bases at J; junction bases unmatched: 4. Germline CDR1 and CDR2: SGHVS and FNYEAQ. The CDR3 extends over 15 amino acids. The CDR3 DNA is TGTGCCAGCAGCTTAGAAACGGGGGGGCCCTACGAGCAGTACTTC. Translation gives CASSLETGGPYEQYF.